These T cell receptor beta chains were read from a single sample in a study of response to subunit inactivated influenza vaccine. One entry per CDR3 protein results from TCRdb running MiXCR on the RT-PCR reads. The repertoire consists of approximately 520,000 distinct CDR3 sequences, with approximately 15% occurring once and the leading ten covering about 3%. Material: CD4+ T cells sorted from PBMCs, obtained less than 30 months after vaccination. The origin of the receptors is a man between 50 and 70 years old who received an inactivated influenza vaccine. Both conserved end residues are trimmed from each CDR3.

CDR3 protein,V gene
ASRKLAGGRANTGELF,TRBV27
ASNWNGGDEAF,TRBV7-2
ASSLAGQADTQY,TRBV7-2
ASSSDGDQETQY,TRBV3-1
SAAAGNTPNEQF,TRBV20-1
ASSFLTEDTGELF,TRBV5-1
AISESYRGHETQY,TRBV10-3
ASSSQQKSDTQY,TRBV7-2
ASRGQRTGPNEQF,TRBV25-1
ASSTPSYGYT,TRBV6-2/TRBV6-3
ASSQDRAGANTQY,TRBV3-1
ASSGRGPEGYT,TRBV9
ASSQAWQGAYEQY,TRBV4-3
ASTPRGRGTYEQY,TRBV25-1
ASLRLRDQETQY,TRBV5-8
AISAGGSSNEQF,TRBV10-3
ASSPPSGTSGGVTDTQY,TRBV18
SASAGTGYGYT,TRBV20-1
ASSLEGAYYGYT,TRBV7-9
ASSQDLAGYTDTQY,TRBV4-2
ASIRRGEAF,TRBV3-1
ASSLDGQRLH,TRBV12-3/TRBV12-4
ASSLAGTSGSINEQF,TRBV5-1
ASSSAPGGSGELF,TRBV5-1
ASSYLQGEHGNQPQH,TRBV6-2/TRBV6-3
SAVKRGQNTGELF,TRBV20-1
ASSSVPLAGRSTDTQY,TRBV7-6
SGLDLSKNIQY,TRBV20-1
SVEGRQGSRYNEQF,TRBV29-1
ASSWRTSADTQY,TRBV7-2
ASSLQERSTDTQY,TRBV7-9
ASSQNPGGGTYEQY,TRBV4-1
ASSTHRGLVEAF,TRBV7-9
ASSLAFEAGMSYT,TRBV7-8
SASSGAIQY,TRBV20-1
ASATGYSTDTQY,TRBV5-1
ASAQGGDSYEQY,TRBV6-1
ASSLGSTTNTGELF,TRBV5-1
SARDARGRTEAF,TRBV20-1
ASSKTILMADTQY,TRBV28
ASSSEGGRDEQF,TRBV5-1
ASSYSRQGFSGNTIY,TRBV6-5
ASSFGAHRAETQY,TRBV7-9
ASSPWGGRGGNEQF,TRBV4-3
ASKNRTNPYEQY,TRBV10-2
ASSVSGRLSSYNEQF,TRBV9